This TCR beta chain derives from a study of CXCR3-negative and CXCR3-positive naive CD8 T cells. Study background: Sequencing yielded some 140 million TRB reads, roughly 1.5 +/- 0.3 million per library. Study findings and constraints: For CXCR3-positive naive cells, TRB CDR3s were more hydrophobic than those of CXCR3-negative naive cells.

Per the germline V gene, CDR1 is MGHDK and CDR2 is SYGVNS. This CDR3 comprises 16 residues. The libraries of TRB cDNA were constructed through 5' RACE using UMI labels. TCRdb reprocessed the 5' RACE reads and keeps a single row for each CDR3 protein, giving no DNA. The listing contains about 150,000 distinct CDR3 sequences. Concerning this clonotype: Its antigen is unknown.

This sequence originates from a human donor in good health. Some clones in this sample may be carry-over from other donors' samples. Input material: naive CXCR3+ CD8+ T cells from blood. Subset given: CD45RO-CCR7+CD27+CD95- naive CD8+ T cells expressing CXCR3 (TNR3+). The chain links TRBV25-1 to TRBJ1-5; the D call from TCRdb, TRBD1, cannot be confirmed without DNA. CDR3 in amino acids: CASSESSTGSTQPQHF.